In this sample, the clone carrying this TCR beta chain turned up once. Its cognate antigen is unknown. The method was immunoSEQ multiplex PCR; TCRdb's version includes in-frame clones alone and lacks a portion of them. The data contain 41,000 or so clones, about 87% of them singletons. This record comes from a study of CD4 T cells in relation to SARS-CoV-2 and coronaviruses. Germline loops: CDR1 MGHRA, CDR2 YSYEKL. V was clipped by 5 bases and J by 2 bases, with 13 bases between them. This CDR3 contains 14 residues. The genes are TRBV4-1 and TRBJ2-7, with D hard to call. The sample comprised naive CD4+ T cells from PBMCs, cultured in vitro. The sample's subset: naive CD4+ T cells isolated by negative enrichment. The source of this sequence is an adult with COVID-19. CDR3 loop: CASSFFAVPYEQYF. The CDR3 DNA reads as TGCGCCAGCAGCTTTTTTGCCGTGCCCTACGAGCAGTACTTC.